The 7 T cell receptor beta chains in this list originate from one sample, sequenced in a study of Ad26.COV2.S vaccination and SARS-CoV-2 variants. Treatment described: some 20 received Ad26.COV2.S at low or high dose, single or two shots; several received placebo; per-sample allocation not given. On day 63 after the first injection, vaccine and placebo recipients gave samples. The protocol was immunoSEQ multiplex PCR, while the TCRdb copy is restricted to in-frame clones and leaves out a portion. Here the sample spans around 320,000 clones, 85% being singletons. The sample consisted of peripheral blood, taken in a trial of Ad26.COV2.S vaccine versus placebo. Receptor source: a person aged 18-65 years who received the Ad26.COV2.S COVID-19 vaccine or a placebo.

The chain combines TRBV5-1 with TRBJ2-4; 9 bases agree with TRBD1. CDR3 length: 15 amino acids. Germline trimming cut 2 bases from V and 7 bases from J; bases unmatched to any gene: 7. Germline CDR1 SGHRS, CDR2 YFSETQ. CDR3 in DNA: TGCGCCAGCAGCTTTGGTCCGGGACAGGGCAACATTCAGTACTTC. It is translated as CASSFGPGQGNIQYF.

The rearrangement uses TRBV15 and TRBJ2-7, with 10 bases identical to TRBD1. V lost 3 bases to trimming and J lost 1 base; unmatched junction nucleotides: 9. The germline V gene encodes CDR1 LNHNV and CDR2 YYDKDF (reference sequence). This CDR3 comprises 17 residues. The CDR3 loop is CATSSGLLGQGSYEQYF. Here the CDR3 DNA reads TGTGCCACCAGCAGCGGACTCTTGGGACAGGGGTCCTACGAGCAGTACTTC. The complete variable domain, with remaining parts taken from reference TRBV15 and TRBJ2-7, reads DAMVIQNPRYQVTQFGKPVTLSCSQTLNHNVMYWYQQKSSQAPKLLFHYYDKDFNNEADTPDNFQSRRPNTSFCFLDIRSPGLGDTAMYLCATSSGLLGQGSYEQYFGPGTRLTVT.

The chain combines TRBV12-2 with TRBJ2-7; the D call of TRBD2 is as the table states it, not checked on the DNA. TRBV12-2 is classified as a pseudogene. The CDR3 is made up of 11 amino acids. The CDR3 DNA sequence: TGTGCAAGTCGCGTCAGCGGGACTCGGCACTTC. Protein sequence: CASRVSGTRHF.

The chain recombines TRBV7-8 with TRBJ1-1, with 8 bases matching TRBD1. Germline CDR1 SGHVS, CDR2 FQNEAQ. Losses at the gene ends were 0 bases for V and 1 base for J; bases not matched to a gene: 1. This CDR3 is built from 15 residues. The CDR3 protein is CASSLADRANTEAFF. CDR3 sequence (DNA): TGTGCCAGCAGCTTAGCGGACAGGGCGAACACTGAAGCTTTCTTT.

This chain connects TRBV3-1 (or the pseudogene TRBV3-2) to TRBJ1-6; tentatively, D is TRBD1 (6 bases). V lost 4 bases to trimming and J lost 7 bases, with 14 bases between them. Germline CDR1 reads LGHDT; CDR2 reads YNNKEL (reference sequence). CDR3 length equals 15 residues. The CDR3 nucleotides read TGTGCCAGCAGCCCAGTTGGGGGGGCCAATTCACCCCTCCACTTT. Its protein is CASSPVGGANSPLHF.

The J gene is TRBJ2-7, the V gene TRBV5-6, with D possibly being TRBD1 or TRBD2 (5 bases each). Germline-derived CDR1 and CDR2 are SGHDT and YYEEEE. The length of the CDR3 is 15 residues. The V and J ends lost 3 bases and 5 bases respectively, with 18 bases between them. CDR3 DNA: TGTGCCAGCAGCTCCGGGACGGCCGCTCTAAACGAGCAGTACTTC. Its protein is CASSSGTAALNEQYF.

CDR3 sequence (DNA): TGTGCCAGCAGTTCTCCGGGACTTAAGGCTAACTATGGCTACACCTTC. Protein sequence: CASSSPGLKANYGYTF. The chain recombines TRBV28 with TRBJ1-2; D is perhaps TRBD1 (5 bases). The V and J ends lost 4 bases and 0 bases respectively, with 15 bases between them. The V gene's germline CDR1 is MDHEN and CDR2 SYDVKM. The CDR3 runs to 16 residues.